These T cell receptor beta chains were read from a single sample in a study of sequential checkpoint blockade in melanoma. Measured with immunoSEQ multiplex PCR; TCRdb has only the in-frame clones, and not every one. This table holds approximately 37,000 clones, approximately 85% found once. The sample consisted of CD8+ T cells sorted from blood (inferred from file names), taken from a patient given nivolumab and ipilimumab in sequence. These receptors were obtained from a human donor with melanoma. Both conserved end residues are part of each CDR3. The order of the fields is CDR3 protein, CDR3 DNA, clone size, J gene, V gene, D gene. The D gene is left open where the match is weak. Some rows mark clone size as missing; the rest say once, few, many or name a class of expanded clone.

CSVEVDREGIGELFF,TGCAGCGTTGAAGTGGACAGGGAGGGAATCGGGGAGCTGTTTTTT,-,TRBJ2-2,TRBV29-1,-
CASSVAGVTGEETQYF,TGCGCCAGCAGCGTTGCCGGAGTAACAGGGGAAGAGACCCAGTACTTC,-,TRBJ2-5,TRBV5-1,TRBD1
CASSSGLASSYNEQFF,TGTGCCAGCAGCTCTGGACTAGCGAGCTCCTACAATGAGCAGTTCTTC,-,TRBJ2-1,TRBV7-9,TRBD2
CASSESGAGDGTQYF,TGCGCCAGCAGTGAGTCTGGAGCAGGGGATGGGACCCAGTACTTC,-,TRBJ2-5,TRBV10-2,-
CASSLGAVNSPLHF,TGTGCCAGCAGTTTAGGGGCAGTTAATTCACCCCTCCACTTT,-,TRBJ1-6,TRBV28,-
CASSPQQVSYEQYF,TGCGCCAGCAGCCCACAGCAGGTCTCCTACGAGCAGTACTTC,-,TRBJ2-7,TRBV4-1,-
CASSPMTGRTYGYTF,TGTGCCAGCAGTCCGATGACAGGGAGGACCTATGGCTACACCTTC,once,TRBJ1-2,TRBV28,TRBD1
CATSRSAPGQIFYGYTF,TGTGCCACCAGCAGATCCGCCCCGGGACAGATTTTCTATGGCTACACCTTC,once,TRBJ1-2,TRBV15,TRBD1
CATSKRQGWGYTF,TGTGCCACCAGCAAGCGACAGGGGTGGGGCTACACCTTC,-,TRBJ1-2,TRBV15,TRBD1
CASSLSRWDRMYGYTF,TGTGCCAGCAGTTTATCGCGGTGGGACAGGATGTATGGCTACACCTTC,-,TRBJ1-2,TRBV27,TRBD1
CASSLGDMGLVTGELFF,TGTGCCAGCAGCTTAGGGGACATGGGTTTAGTCACCGGGGAGCTGTTTTTT,-,TRBJ2-2,TRBV7-9,-
CAITNEDRANEQFF,TGTGCCATCACAAATGAGGACAGGGCCAATGAGCAGTTCTTC,once,TRBJ2-1,TRBV10-3,TRBD1
CASSQDGEAEYSNQPQHF,TGCGCCAGCAGCCAAGATGGGGAGGCGGAGTATAGCAATCAGCCCCAGCATTTT,-,TRBJ1-5,TRBV4-1,-
CASSLHPSGGPEQYF,TGCGCCAGCAGCCTCCATCCCAGCGGGGGGCCAGAGCAGTACTTC,once,TRBJ2-7,TRBV4-1,TRBD2
CASSLLAAGELFF,TGTGCCAGCAGCTTATTGGCGGCCGGGGAGCTGTTTTTT,-,TRBJ2-2,TRBV7-6,-
CASSLVGYSYEQYF,TGTGCCAGCAGCTTAGTCGGGTACTCCTACGAGCAGTACTTC,-,TRBJ2-7,TRBV7-9,-
CASSIGQETYEQYF,TGTGCCAGCAGCATAGGACAGGAGACCTACGAGCAGTACTTC,medium-sized,TRBJ2-7,TRBV7-2,TRBD1
CASSLVQNTEAFF,TGTGCCAGCAGTTTAGTCCAGAACACTGAAGCTTTCTTT,-,TRBJ1-1,TRBV27,-
CASSRGQDYEAFF,TGTGCCAGCAGCCGTGGACAGGACTATGAAGCTTTCTTT,-,TRBJ1-1,TRBV28,TRBD1
CASSPDRGRETQYF,TGTGCCAGCAGTCCGGACAGGGGACGAGAGACCCAGTACTTC,-,TRBJ2-5,TRBV28,TRBD1
CASSLQQTLNTEAFF,TGTGCCAGCAGCTTACAGCAGACCTTGAACACTGAAGCTTTCTTT,-,TRBJ1-1,TRBV5-8,-
CASSIEPSSYNSPLHF,TGTGCCAGTAGTATAGAACCGAGCTCCTATAATTCACCCCTCCACTTT,-,TRBJ1-6,TRBV19,-
CASSPDRVAGELFF,TGTGCCAGCAGTCCGGACAGGGTGGCCGGGGAGCTGTTTTTT,-,TRBJ2-2,TRBV6-6,TRBD1
CASSPPRGPQHF,TGTGCCAGCAGTCCCCCCAGGGGGCCCCAGCATTTT,-,TRBJ1-5,TRBV28,-
CASSRQGRTTEAFF,TGTGCCAGCAGTCGGCAGGGGAGAACTACTGAAGCTTTCTTT,-,TRBJ1-1,TRBV6-1,-
CASSVYGTPSYEQYF,TGTGCCAGCAGCGTATACGGGACACCTTCCTACGAGCAGTACTTC,-,TRBJ2-7,TRBV9,-
CASSLDASGVYEQYF,TGTGCCAGCAGCTTAGACGCTAGCGGGGTCTACGAGCAGTACTTC,-,TRBJ2-7,TRBV7-8,TRBD2
CAISRGSWENTGELFF,TGTGCCATCAGCCGAGGGTCGTGGGAGAACACCGGGGAGCTGTTTTTT,-,TRBJ2-2,TRBV10-3,-
CASSQDFRRTGGGRGYEQYF,TGCGCCAGCAGCCAAGATTTTCGTAGGACAGGGGGCGGACGCGGCTACGAGCAGTACTTC,-,TRBJ2-7,TRBV4-1,TRBD1
CASSRGDYEQYF,TGTGCCAGCAGCCGCGGGGACTACGAGCAGTACTTC,-,TRBJ2-7,TRBV4-2,-
CSARDNEAFF,TGCAGTGCTAGGGACAATGAAGCTTTCTTT,-,TRBJ1-1,TRBV20-1,-
CASSLISGGSSYEQYF,TGTGCCAGCAGCTTAATTAGCGGGGGGAGCTCCTACGAGCAGTACTTC,-,TRBJ2-7,TRBV7-2,TRBD2
CASSDDRLAGGSSYEQYF,TGTGCCAGCAGCGACGACCGGCTAGCGGGAGGGAGCTCCTACGAGCAGTACTTC,-,TRBJ2-7,TRBV6-4,TRBD2
CASSLEAQGGTDTQYF,TGTGCCAGCAGCTTAGAAGCTCAGGGAGGTACAGATACGCAGTATTTT,-,TRBJ2-3,TRBV7-2,-
CASSLDYNYEQYF,TGTGCCAGCAGCCTAGACTACAACTACGAGCAGTACTTC,-,TRBJ2-7,TRBV5-4,-
CASARGGIYEQYF,TGTGCCAGCGCCCGGGGAGGGATCTACGAGCAGTACTTC,-,TRBJ2-7,TRBV5-6,TRBD2
CAISESSPQGQSSYEQYF,TGTGCCATCAGTGAGTCAAGCCCTCAGGGTCAGAGCTCCTACGAGCAGTACTTC,-,TRBJ2-7,TRBV10-3,-
CASSFSDRGGYEQYF,TGTGCCAGCAGCTTTTCGGACAGGGGTGGCTACGAGCAGTACTTC,-,TRBJ2-7,TRBV7-9,TRBD1
CASSPDRGQEAFF,TGTGCCAGCAGCCCCGACAGGGGGCAGGAAGCTTTCTTT,-,TRBJ1-1,TRBV27,TRBD1
CASSQSDRGLLEAGQDTF,TGCGCCAGCAGCCAATCGGACAGGGGTCTTCTTGAGGCCGGTCAGGACACCTTC,-,TRBJ1-2,TRBV4-1,TRBD1
CASSHPRTGLSSYEQYF,TGTGCCAGCAGTCACCCTAGGACAGGGTTAAGCTCCTACGAGCAGTACTTC,-,TRBJ2-7,TRBV7-2,TRBD1
CASSLGTGSLNERFF,TGTGCCAGCAGTTTGGGGACAGGGTCTTTGAATGAACGGTTTTTT,-,TRBJ1-4,TRBV28,TRBD1
CASKGGDTGELFF,TGTGCCAGCAAAGGGGGCGACACCGGGGAGCTGTTTTTT,-,TRBJ2-2,TRBV6-4,TRBD1
CASRGLAGGPDTQYF,TGTGCCAGCAGGGGACTAGCGGGGGGGCCAGATACGCAGTATTTT,-,TRBJ2-3,TRBV6-1,TRBD2
CASSTTLLRTGTYNEQFF,TGTGCCAGCAGTACTACTCTTCTCAGGACAGGGACCTACAATGAGCAGTTCTTC,-,TRBJ2-1,TRBV28,TRBD1
CASSEKLAGVDEQFF,TGTGCCAGCAGTGAGAAACTAGCGGGAGTGGATGAGCAGTTCTTC,-,TRBJ2-1,TRBV25-1,TRBD2
CASPVGSGGADTQYF,TGTGCCAGCCCCGTGGGCAGCGGTGGCGCAGATACGCAGTATTTT,few,TRBJ2-3,TRBV6-5,-